The next 27 T cell receptor beta chains were all read from a single sample in a study of control samples from healthy donors and cancer patients (dated by TCRdb to about 2020). The library was generated by the immunoSEQ multiplex PCR assay. TCRdb obtained this table from immuneACCESS and retained in-frame rearrangements with V and J assigned. These tables miss some clones; where compared with another copy, unresolved V genes account for less than half of the shortfall, and the remainder is unexplained. In all, the sample holds about 110,000 clones, and 82% of those were seen once. The ten largest make up approximately 6.7% of the sample. Sequencing was performed on blood. All receptors come from a young man in good health.

The chain carries TRBV10-3 and TRBJ2-7; D tentatively fits TRBD1 or TRBD2 (5 bases each). V lost 2 bases, J lost 3 bases, and 14 bases lay in between. The CDR3 is made up of 15 amino acids. Germline values: CDR1 ENHRY, CDR2 SYGVKD. The DNA of the CDR3 is TGTGCCATCAGTGAGCTGCAGGGCGGAGGCTACGAGCAGTACTTC. It yields the protein CAISELQGGGYEQYF.

The rearrangement uses TRBV5-4 and TRBJ2-2; TRBD1 agrees at 7 bases. The CDR3 sequence is 13 residues long. Germline values: CDR1 SGHNT, CDR2 YYREEE (reference sequence). The junction had 2 bases not matched to a gene; V was cut back by 3 bases and J by 6 bases. The DNA of the CDR3 is TGTGCCAGCAGCTATACAGGGGCCGGGGAGCTGTTTTTT. Translated, it gives CASSYTGAGELFF.

This rearrangement joins TRBV5-4 to TRBJ2-1; unclear D gene. Germline V gene data show CDR1 as SGHNT and CDR2 as YYREEE (reference sequence). The CDR3 totals 16 residues. Trimming pared 3 bases from V and 0 bases from J, leaving 13 bases between. CDR3 coding DNA: TGTGCCAGCAGCTCCCCCACAAGGAGCTCCTACAATGAGCAGTTCTTC. This gives the protein CASSSPTRSSYNEQFF.

The J gene is TRBJ1-1, the V gene TRBV27, with 7 positions matching TRBD1. The junction had 20 bases not matched to a gene; V was cut back by 6 bases and J by 7 bases. Germline V lookup: CDR1 MNHEY, CDR2 SMNVEV (reference sequence). This CDR3 is 17 amino acids long. DNA of the CDR3: TGTGCCAGCAGGTTCCCCCAGGGGGGGGCGCTATGTAATGAAGCTTTCTTT. Its protein product is CASRFPQGGALCNEAFF.

The chain couples TRBV19 to TRBJ1-1; 9 nucleotides align to TRBD1. The germline V gene encodes CDR1 LNHDA and CDR2 SQIVND (reference sequence). The length of the CDR3 is 18 residues. Trimming at V came to 5 bases and at J to 0 bases, leaving 13 bases not matched to a gene. This CDR3 reads CASSPHRGRLNMNTEAFF. The CDR3 DNA follows: TGTGCCAGTAGTCCTCACAGGGGGCGCCTCAACATGAACACTGAAGCTTTCTTT. Drawing the rest from reference TRBV19 and TRBJ1-1, the complete variable domain is DGGITQSPKYLFRKEGQNVTLSCEQNLNHDAMYWYRQDPGQGLRLIYYSQIVNDFQKGDIAEGYSVSREKKESFPLTVTSAQKNPTAFYLCASSPHRGRLNMNTEAFFGQGTRLTVV.

The CDR3 region has the DNA TGTGCCAGTAGTATTGGGCAGTTTAATTCACCCCTCCACTTT. Protein sequence: CASSIGQFNSPLHF. The chain combines TRBV19 with TRBJ1-6; no clear D. Per germline, CDR1 LNHDA and CDR2 SQIVND (reference sequence). The V and J ends lost 3 bases and 6 bases respectively, with 9 bases between them. The CDR3 length is 14 residues.

The chain uses TRBV15 and TRBJ1-2, with TRBD1 matching over 11 bases. The CDR3 sequence is 17 residues long. The V and J ends lost 0 bases and 5 bases, in that order; junction bases with no gene match: 8. Germline V gives CDR1 LNHNV, CDR2 YYDKDF (reference sequence). CDR3 nucleotides: TGTGCCACCAGCAGAGATAAAGGGACAGGGGGTTGGTATGGCTACACCTTC. Residues: CATSRDKGTGGWYGYTF.

This clone was detected only once. The CDR3 DNA sequence: TGCGCCAGCAGCCAAGACCAGGGGGCCAGCACAGATACGCAGTATTTT. Translated, it gives CASSQDQGASTDTQYF. The chain links TRBV4-1 to TRBJ2-3, with 8 bases identical to TRBD1. V shed 0 bases, J shed 0 bases, and the junction held 2 bases outside the gene matches. The CDR3 covers 16 residues. Germline CDR1 is MGHRA and CDR2 is YSYEKL.

This clone was counted a single time. The rearrangement uses TRBV27 and TRBJ1-1, with D perhaps matching TRBD1 (6 bases). Germline loops: CDR1 MNHEY, CDR2 SMNVEV (reference sequence). Trimming took 6 bases from V and 5 from J, leaving 13 bases between them. The CDR3 covers 13 residues. This chain's CDR3 is CASRFTGRTEAFF. CDR3 nucleotides: TGTGCCAGCAGGTTCACAGGGCGAACTGAAGCTTTCTTT.

The rearrangement links TRBV30 to TRBJ1-6; D is unclear. The CDR3 has 13 residues. Trimming took 2 bases from V and 5 from J, leaving 7 bases between them. The germline gives CDR1 GTSNPN, CDR2 SVGIG (reference sequence). The CDR3 spells CAWSNSHNSPLHF. The CDR3, as DNA: TGTGCCTGGAGTAATTCGCATAATTCACCCCTCCACTTT.

The chain uses TRBV4-1 and TRBJ2-2; 9 nucleotides line up with TRBD1. The germline V gene encodes CDR1 MGHRA and CDR2 YSYEKL. Trimming cost V 2 bases and J 4 bases; bases outside gene matches: 14. CDR3 length: 19 amino acids. As DNA, the CDR3 is TGCGCCAGCAGCCAATTTGTAGACGTGTACAGGGGGCTCACCGGGGAGCTGTTTTTT. It encodes CASSQFVDVYRGLTGELFF.

CDR3 DNA sequence: TGTGCCACCAGTGATCGGACAGAGGAGGGCTACACCTTC. Its protein is CATSDRTEEGYTF. This chain links TRBV24-1 with TRBJ1-2; D is perhaps TRBD1 (6 bases). This CDR3 comprises 13 residues. V was pared by 3 bases and J by 8 bases, with 12 bases between. Germline V gene lookup returns CDR1 KGHDR and CDR2 SFDVKD.

For this clone: Other DNA sequences in this sample translate to the same CDR3. The chain links TRBV7-9 to TRBJ1-1; D ambiguous. The CDR3 is 15 residues long. The germline V gene has CDR1 SEHNR and CDR2 FQNEAQ (reference sequence). With 8 bases removed from V and 0 bases from J, the gap between germline ends came to 16 bases. The CDR3 DNA sequence: TGTGCCAGCCATCGACTGGGGATCATGAACACTGAAGCTTTCTTT. It is translated as CASHRLGIMNTEAFF.

In this sample, this clone turned up a few times. The chain combines TRBV11-3 with TRBJ2-1; 9 nucleotides line up with TRBD1. V gave up 1 base and J gave up 5 bases; unmatched junction bases: 6. Germline lookup yields CDR1 SGHNT and CDR2 YENEEA. The CDR3 spans 16 residues. CDR3 residues: CASSLGGQGQDNEQFF. CDR3 sequence (DNA): TGTGCCAGCAGCTTAGGTGGACAGGGGCAAGACAATGAGCAGTTCTTC.

The rearrangement joins TRBV27 to TRBJ1-6; D is perhaps TRBD1 (6 bases). The CDR3 has 15 amino acids. Per the germline V gene, CDR1 is MNHEY and CDR2 is SMNVEV (reference sequence). V lost 0 bases and J 8 bases, leaving 11 bases between the germline ends. The CDR3 nucleotides read TGTGCCAGCAGTTTATCGTGGGGGCCCGATTCACCCCTCCACTTT. This translates into CASSLSWGPDSPLHF.

This clone was counted once. V usage is TRBV5-1 and J usage is TRBJ1-2; 9 bases match TRBD1. The germline V gene has CDR1 SGHRS and CDR2 YFSETQ. The CDR3 spans 15 residues. The V segment lost 5 bases and the J segment 7 bases; nucleotides outside the gene matches: 12. CDR3 coding DNA: TGCGCCAGCAGGTCCAGTCTGACAGGGGGTGTTGGCTACACCTTC. It is translated as CASRSSLTGGVGYTF.

The chain recombines TRBV10-1 with TRBJ2-3; 9 nucleotides line up with TRBD1. V was pared by 3 bases and J by 6 bases, with 7 bases of the junction left unmatched. The length of the CDR3 is 15 residues. CDR1 WNHNN and CDR2 SYGVQD come from the germline V gene (reference sequence). This chain's CDR3 is CASSDFGQGFDTQYF. The CDR3 DNA is TGCGCCAGCAGTGATTTCGGACAGGGGTTTGATACGCAGTATTTT.

This sequence joins TRBV27 and TRBJ2-2, with 10 bases identical to TRBD2. Germline V CDR1 and CDR2: MNHEY, SMNVEV (reference sequence). The J segment lost 3 bases and the V segment lost 3 bases, leaving 10 bases of the junction unmatched. The CDR3 contains 18 residues. CDR3 coding DNA: TGTGCCAGCAGTTTTATTCCCCTAGCGGGGGATTACACCGGGGAGCTGTTTTTT. Its translation is CASSFIPLAGDYTGELFF.

The CDR3 region has the DNA TGTGCCATCAGTGCCGGGGGGACCTACGAGCAGTACGTC. The encoded protein is CAISAGGTYEQYV. The chain couples TRBV10-3 to TRBJ2-7; 7 nucleotides align to TRBD2. The V and J ends lost 4 bases and 2 bases, in that order; junction bases with no gene match: 2. CDR1 and CDR2 from the germline V gene are ENHRY and SYGVKD. The CDR3 is 13 residues long.

This chain connects TRBV21-1 to TRBJ2-3; the table's D call TRBD2 went unverified against the DNA. TRBV21-1 is marked as a pseudogene. The CDR3 has 16 amino acids. The CDR3, as DNA: TGTGCCAGCGGACCCGGGACTAGCGGGGGCCCGTATGCGCAGTATTTT. It encodes CASGPGTSGGPYAQYF.

This chain joins TRBV7-2 and TRBJ1-1, with 9 bases matching TRBD1. This CDR3 region has 15 residues. V was clipped by 4 bases and J by 5 bases; unmatched bases: 8. Germline values: CDR1 SGHTA, CDR2 FQGNSA. CDR3: CASSSRRQGGTEAFF. Here the CDR3 DNA reads TGTGCCAGCAGCTCAAGGAGACAGGGGGGGACTGAAGCTTTCTTT. Combining the CDR3 with reference TRBV7-2 and TRBJ1-1 gives the whole variable domain GAGVSQSPSNKVTEKGKDVELRCDPISGHTALYWYRQSLGQGLEFLIYFQGNSAPDKSGLPSDRFSAERTGGSVSTLTIQRTQQEDSAVYLCASSSRRQGGTEAFFGQGTRLTVV.

This clone was picked up one time. The chain employs TRBV28 and TRBJ2-7, with 8 bases identical to TRBD2. Germline V gives CDR1 MDHEN, CDR2 SYDVKM. With 4 bases clipped from V and 0 bases from J, the junction kept 5 bases outside the gene matches. This CDR3 has 15 residues. The CDR3 region has the DNA TGTGCCAGCAGTTCGCGGGGGGTCAGCTCCTACGAGCAGTACTTC. It is translated as CASSSRGVSSYEQYF.

J is TRBJ2-6 and V is TRBV27; possible D gene TRBD2, 5 bases. The CDR3 spans 17 residues. From germline, CDR1 is MNHEY and CDR2 SMNVEV (reference sequence). V gave up 3 bases and J gave up 4 bases, with 16 bases separating them. For the CDR3, the DNA is TGTGCCAGCAGTTTGGCACTGAGGGTTACCGGGGCCAACGTCCTGACTTTC. It specifies CASSLALRVTGANVLTF.

The rearrangement joins TRBV7-8 to TRBJ1-3; D is uncertain. Per the germline V gene, CDR1 is SGHVS and CDR2 is FQNEAQ. There are 17 residues in the CDR3. The V end lost 1 base, the J end lost 3 bases, and 16 bases lay between the germline ends. The CDR3 DNA sequence: TGTGCCAGCAGCTTAGGGACGCTGCAAACCAGTGGAAACACCATATATTTT. It specifies CASSLGTLQTSGNTIYF.

V gene TRBV11-2 combines with J gene TRBJ1-1; D uncertain. V lost 1 base and J lost 0, with 3 bases in between. Germline values: CDR1 SGHAT, CDR2 FQNNGV. The CDR3 contains 13 residues. This CDR3 is CASSLAMNTEAFF. The CDR3 DNA reads as TGTGCCAGCAGCTTAGCCATGAACACTGAAGCTTTCTTT.

This chain links TRBV5-1 with TRBJ2-1; 10 bases agree with TRBD2. Germline V gene sequence: CDR1 SGHRS, CDR2 YFSETQ. The CDR3 sequence is 20 residues long. Trimming cost V 0 bases and J 0 bases; bases outside gene matches: 12. CDR3: CASSLARRLAGAHSYNEQFF. CDR3 sequence (DNA): TGCGCCAGCAGCTTGGCCAGGAGGCTAGCGGGGGCCCACTCCTACAATGAGCAGTTCTTC.

The gene calls are TRBV25-1 and TRBJ2-2, with a possible D match to TRBD2 (5 bases). The CDR3 has 15 amino acids. Germline V CDR1 and CDR2: MGHDK, SYGVNS. Trimming cost V 6 bases and J 2 bases, with 13 bases left between them. As DNA, the CDR3 is TGTGCCAGCAGCGAGCGGAGTCCCAACACCGGGGAGCTGTTTTTT. It encodes CASSERSPNTGELFF.